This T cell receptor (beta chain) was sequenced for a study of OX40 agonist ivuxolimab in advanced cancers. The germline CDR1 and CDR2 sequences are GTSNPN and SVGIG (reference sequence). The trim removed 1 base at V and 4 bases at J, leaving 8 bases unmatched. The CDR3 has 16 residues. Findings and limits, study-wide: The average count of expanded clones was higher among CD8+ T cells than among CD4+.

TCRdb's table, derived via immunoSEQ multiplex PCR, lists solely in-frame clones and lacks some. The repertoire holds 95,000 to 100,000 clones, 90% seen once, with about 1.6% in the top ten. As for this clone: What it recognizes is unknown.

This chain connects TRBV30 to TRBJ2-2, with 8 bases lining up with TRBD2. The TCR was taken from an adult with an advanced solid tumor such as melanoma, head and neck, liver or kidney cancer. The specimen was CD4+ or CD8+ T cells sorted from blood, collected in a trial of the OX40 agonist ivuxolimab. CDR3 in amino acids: CAWSGPAGVVTGELFF. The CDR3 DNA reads TGTGCCTGGAGTGGGCCAGCGGGAGTCGTCACCGGGGAGCTGTTTTTT.